This T cell receptor (beta chain) was sequenced during a study of blood T cell repertoires in COVID-19. The CDR3 totals 17 residues. The V gene end was trimmed by 1 base and the J gene end by 0 bases; junction bases not matched to a gene: 5. The germline V gene encodes CDR1 LGHNA and CDR2 YNFKEQ. Authors' analysis steps: For nucleated cells, counts were estimated from reference gene primer amplification. Sequenced by immunoSEQ multiplex PCR; TCRdb stores in-frame clones only, minus some. V and J calls and clone size are given by that table; D and trimming were obtained from the DNA. The repertoire includes 200,000 to 300,000 clones, approximately 90% of them detected once, and around 0.87% sits in the top ten. Participants' reported clinical history set cohort assignment. Exposed enrollees encountered a COVID-19 case at some point within 2 weeks before study entry.

This chain uses TRBV4-2 with TRBJ2-1, with 8 positions matching TRBD1. This sequence originates from a middle-aged man who had been exposed to COVID-19. The sequenced sample was PBMCs or T cells enriched from blood (not recorded which). This CDR3 is CASSQAGDRSSYNEQFF. The DNA for the CDR3 is TGTGCCAGCAGCCAAGCCGGGGACAGGAGCTCCTACAATGAGCAGTTCTTC.